The next 4 T cell receptor beta chains were all read from a single sample in a study of T cells after yellow fever vaccination. TCRdb ran MiXCR on the 5' RACE reads and lists one entry per CDR3 protein. The repertoire includes about 240,000 distinct CDR3 sequences, more than 3.5% of them detected once, and around 19% sits in the top ten. The sequences come from PBMCs, collected 15 days after the yellow fever booster vaccination. The receptors originated from a man aged 18 to 29 who received the YFV17D yellow fever vaccine.

This clonotype appeared many times. The chain employs TRBV5-1 and TRBJ2-5; TRBD1 aligns across 11 bases. This CDR3 is built from 14 residues. The germline gives CDR1 SGHRS, CDR2 YFSETQ. V was pared by 2 bases and J by 5 bases, with 2 bases of the junction left unmatched. The CDR3 nucleotides read TGCGCCAGCAGCTTCCGGGACAGGGGGGAGACCCAGTACTTC. Encoded protein: CASSFRDRGETQYF. The full variable domain, rest sourced from reference TRBV5-1 and TRBJ2-5, is KAGVTQTPRYLIKTRGQQVTLSCSPISGHRSVSWYQQTPGQGLQFLFEYFSETQRNKGNFPGRFSGRQFSNSRSEMNVSTLELGDSALYLCASSFRDRGETQYFGPGTRLLVL.

This clonotype occurred many times. The chain couples TRBV29-1 to TRBJ2-1, with TRBD2 identical over 13 bases. Trimming removed 6 bases from V and 4 bases from J; junction bases left unmatched: 15. Germline-derived CDR1 and CDR2 are SQVTM and ANQGSEA. The CDR3 sequence is 18 residues long. CDR3 protein: CSVAGTSGDRHHYNEQFF. Here the CDR3 DNA reads TGCAGCGTCGCCGGGACTAGCGGGGACAGACACCATTACAATGAGCAGTTCTTC.

This clonotype was recorded at least ten times. The rearrangement links TRBV11-2 to TRBJ2-1; D is ambiguous. Trimming pared 4 bases from V and 0 bases from J, leaving 7 bases between. The CDR3 is 14 amino acids. Germline values: CDR1 SGHAT, CDR2 FQNNGV. CDR3 loop: CASSSKSSYNEQFF. The CDR3 nucleotides read TGTGCCAGCAGCTCAAAGAGCTCCTACAATGAGCAGTTCTTC.

In this sample, this clonotype turned up a few times. The rearrangement uses TRBV5-4 and TRBJ2-7, with 10 bases fitting TRBD1. Trimming took 4 bases from V and 7 from J; bases not matched to a gene: 8. The CDR3 has 14 amino acids. From germline, CDR1 is SGHNT and CDR2 YYREEE (reference sequence). The CDR3 protein is CASSHRQGANEQYF. The CDR3 region has the DNA TGTGCCAGCAGCCATCGACAGGGGGCAAATGAGCAGTACTTC.